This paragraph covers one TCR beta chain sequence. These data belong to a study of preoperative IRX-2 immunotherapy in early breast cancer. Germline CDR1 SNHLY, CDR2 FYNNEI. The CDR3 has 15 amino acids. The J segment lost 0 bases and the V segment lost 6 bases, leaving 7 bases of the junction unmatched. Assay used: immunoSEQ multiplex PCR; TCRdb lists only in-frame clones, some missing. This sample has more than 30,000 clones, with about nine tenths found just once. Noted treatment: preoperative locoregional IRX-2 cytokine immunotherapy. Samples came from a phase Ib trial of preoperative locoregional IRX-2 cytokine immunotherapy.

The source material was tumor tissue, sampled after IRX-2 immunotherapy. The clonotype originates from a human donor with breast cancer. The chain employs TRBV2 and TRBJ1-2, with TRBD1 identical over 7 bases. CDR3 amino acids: CASRMTGTANYGYTF. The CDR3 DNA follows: TGTGCCAGCAGAATGACAGGGACTGCTAACTATGGCTACACCTTC. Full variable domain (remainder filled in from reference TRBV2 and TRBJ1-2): EPEVTQTPSHQVTQMGQEVILRCVPISNHLYFYWYRQILGQKVEFLVSFYNNEISEKSEIFDDQFSVERPDGSNFTLKIRSTKLEDSAMYFCASRMTGTANYGYTFGSGTRLTVV.